Here is one T cell receptor (beta chain) with its context. The source of the sample is a study of blood T cell repertoires in COVID-19. Turning to the study itself: Italy, Spain and the United States were the sources of the convalescent and acute COVID-19 samples. Nucleic acid was either cDNA or gDNA, and it came from T cells, B-cell-depleted T cells, or PBMCs.

This CDR3 has 18 amino acids. Germline CDR1 reads SGHRS; CDR2 reads YFSETQ. Unmatched junction bases numbered 13, after V lost 1 base and J lost 4 bases. In the authors' workflow: Estimated nucleated cell counts came from reference gene primer amplification. Produced via immunoSEQ multiplex PCR; TCRdb's table is partial and in-frame only. The V and J calls and clone size are taken from that table; D and trimming were inferred from the DNA. The table shows under 350,000 clones, with about 88% occurring only once. What was sequenced was peripheral blood. The chain recombines TRBV5-1 with TRBJ2-1; 8 positions match TRBD2. The TCR was taken from a man in his 70s with acute or convalescent COVID-19. The CDR3 spells CASSLSRGGRLFYNEQFF. Written as DNA, the CDR3 is TGCGCCAGCAGCTTGTCCCGGGGGGGCCGCCTTTTTTACAATGAGCAGTTCTTC. The full variable domain, completed using reference TRBV5-1 and TRBJ2-1, is KAGVTQTPRYLIKTRGQQVTLSCSPISGHRSVSWYQQTPGQGLQFLFEYFSETQRNKGNFPGRFSGRQFSNSRSEMNVSTLELGDSALYLCASSLSRGGRLFYNEQFFGPGTRLTVL.